The 17 T cell receptor beta chains presented below share a single source sample, sequenced in a study of blood T cells in healthy people across ages. It was with a sample-barcoded 5' primer and a J-beta primer mix that a second PCR of about 7 to 12 cycles was run. TCRdb re-derived calls from the 5' RACE reads in MiXCR, one entry per CDR3 protein. Here the sample spans 1.8 million or so distinct CDR3 sequences, about two fifths being singletons. The specimen was blood. These TCRs come from a human donor in good health.

About this clonotype: Germline and junction disagree at one end, which may indicate a read error. This chain uses TRBV11-2 with TRBJ1-2, with a tentative D call TRBD1 (5 bases). Germline V lookup: CDR1 SGHAT, CDR2 FQNNGV. This CDR3 region has 14 residues. CDR3 in DNA: TGTGCCGGCAGCTTTGGGACCTTCAACTATGGCTACACCTTC. The encoded protein is CAGSFGTFNYGYTF.

Comment on this clonotype: Germline and junction disagree at one end, which may indicate a read error. The genes are TRBV15 and TRBJ1-4, with 7 positions matching TRBD1. Looked up from germline, CDR1 is LNHNV and CDR2 is YYDKDF (reference sequence). This CDR3 region has 15 residues. The CDR3 coding sequence is TGTGCCACCAGCAGAGAACCACAGGGGTATGAAGAACTGTTTTTT. Residues: CATSREPQGYEELFF.

In its sample, this clonotype was seen a few times. The CDR3, as DNA: TGCAGTGCTAGGCCGACAGAGACCTACGAGCAGTACTTC. The encoded protein is CSARPTETYEQYF. V is TRBV20-1 and J is TRBJ2-7; weak D call: TRBD1 (5 bases). V dropped 3 bases and J dropped 2 bases, with 11 bases sitting between them. CDR1 and CDR2 from the germline V gene are DFQATT and SNEGSKA (reference sequence). The CDR3 has 13 amino acids.

This clonotype was observed a single time. The gene calls are TRBV7-9 and TRBJ1-2; D not certain. This CDR3 has 13 residues. V was clipped by 1 base and J by 7 bases, with 10 bases between them. Germline loops: CDR1 SEHNR, CDR2 FQNEAQ (reference sequence). The CDR3 bases are TGTGCCAGCAGCTTAGGCCCAAATGGTGGCTACACCTTC. Translating gives CASSLGPNGGYTF.

There are many counts of this clonotype. The chain employs TRBV6-2 or TRBV6-3 and TRBJ2-1, with TRBD2 matching 9 bases. The V gene end was trimmed by 2 bases and the J gene end by 4 bases; junction bases not matched to a gene: 3. Germline V gene sequence: CDR1 MNHEY, CDR2 SVGEGT. CDR3 length equals 15 residues. The CDR3 here is CASSYVAGGYNEQFF. The CDR3 DNA reads as TGTGCCAGCAGTTACGTTGCGGGGGGGTACAATGAGCAGTTCTTC.

This clonotype has a handful of counts. The chain combines TRBV27 with TRBJ1-5; D unclear. Germline-derived CDR1 and CDR2 are MNHEY and SMNVEV (reference sequence). V was shortened by 9 bases and J by 7 bases, with 16 bases between the two germline ends. This CDR3 is 13 amino acids long. The CDR3 bases are TGTGCCAGTAGTCCTTCTAGGACCCAGCCCCAGCATTTT. Residues: CASSPSRTQPQHF.

Here the CDR3 reads CSASLTGGSQPQHF. DNA of the CDR3: TGCAGTGCTAGCCTGACCGGGGGCAGTCAGCCCCAGCATTTT. The rearrangement links TRBV20-1 to TRBJ1-5, with D possibly being TRBD1 (6 bases). This CDR3 has 14 residues. Trimming stripped 3 bases from V and 6 bases from J, with 15 bases between. Looked up from germline, CDR1 is DFQATT and CDR2 is SNEGSKA (reference sequence).

The V and J genes are TRBV2 and TRBJ2-7; TRBD1 matches 10 bases. The CDR3 is made up of 12 amino acids. In germline, CDR1 is SNHLY, CDR2 FYNNEI. With V trimmed by 8 bases and J by 5 bases, 3 bases remained unmatched. This CDR3 reads CASGGTGDEQYF. CDR3 bases: TGTGCCAGCGGAGGGACAGGGGACGAGCAGTACTTC.

This clonotype was observed a handful of times. The gene calls are TRBV7-2 and TRBJ2-3; D unclear. CDR3 length: 13 amino acids. Trimming removed 10 bases from V and 6 bases from J, with 17 bases in between. Germline assignment: CDR1 SGHTA and CDR2 FQGNSA. The CDR3 loop is CATTVTPRDTQYF. CDR3 bases: TGTGCCACCACGGTTACGCCCCGCGATACGCAGTATTTT.

The chain links TRBV5-5 to TRBJ2-1; D is possibly TRBD2 (6 bases). The CDR3 consists of 15 residues. V lost 3 bases and J 6 bases, leaving 16 bases between the germline ends. Germline CDR1 and CDR2: SGHKS and YYEKEE (reference sequence). The CDR3 sequence: CASSSGTPTINEQFF. Written as DNA, the CDR3 is TGTGCCAGCAGCTCGGGGACTCCAACAATCAATGAGCAGTTCTTC.

The chain combines TRBV4-3 with TRBJ2-7; D is possibly TRBD2 (6 bases). The J call may be wrong; the DNA end is better matched by TRBJ2-5. The CDR3 covers 15 residues. CDR1 LGHNA and CDR2 YSLEER come from the germline V gene. The CDR3 loop reads CASSQVLTSVETQYF. CDR3 in DNA: TGCGCCAGCAGCCAAGTTTTGACTAGTGTGGAGACCCAGTACTTC.

The genes are TRBV5-1 and TRBJ1-2; no firm D call. This CDR3 contains 14 residues. Germline lookup yields CDR1 SGHRS and CDR2 YFSETQ. V dropped 1 base and J dropped 4 bases, with 11 bases sitting between them. The CDR3 bases are TGCGCCAGCAGCTTGACAGCCTTGAGCTATGGCTACACCTTC. It specifies CASSLTALSYGYTF.

V usage is TRBV20-1 and J usage is TRBJ1-5; 7 bases align to TRBD1. This CDR3 region has 14 residues. Germline-derived CDR1 and CDR2 are DFQATT and SNEGSKA (reference sequence). The V gene end was trimmed by 6 bases and the J gene end by 4 bases; junction bases not matched to a gene: 9. The CDR3 nucleotides are TGCAGTGCAACTACAGGGGTGGGGAATCAGCCCCAGCATTTT. Protein product: CSATTGVGNQPQHF.

V gene TRBV6-6 combines with J gene TRBJ1-5; 8 bases are a match to TRBD1. The CDR3 runs 14 residues. V lost 10 bases to trimming and J lost 0 bases; unmatched junction nucleotides: 5. Germline loops: CDR1 MNHNY, CDR2 SVGAGI (reference sequence). Written as DNA, the CDR3 is TGTGCCATCTATACAGGGGGTAGCAATCAGCCCCAGCATTTT. Its protein is CAIYTGGSNQPQHF.

This clonotype has ten or more counts. The chain links TRBV7-9 to TRBJ2-3; D remains unclear. Trimming shortened V by 3 bases and J by 5 bases, and 6 bases separated the two germline ends. In germline, CDR1 is SEHNR, CDR2 FQNEAQ (reference sequence). This CDR3 has 12 residues. The DNA of the CDR3 is TGTGCCAGCAGCTTCAGATTAGATACGCAGTATTTT. It specifies CASSFRLDTQYF.

As to this clonotype: Just one base apart from a much larger clone, this may be a read error. The rearrangement joins TRBV20-1 to TRBJ2-5, with TRBD2 as a possible D gene (5 bases). Germline lookup yields CDR1 DFQATT and CDR2 SNEGSKA (reference sequence). The CDR3 has 14 residues. The CDR3 reads CGASSVDQRETQYF. The CDR3 DNA reads TGCGGTGCTAGCTCCGTAGACCAGAGGGAGACCCAGTACTTC.

The CDR3 DNA reads TGCGCCAGCACTGGCACAGGGGTAACTGAAGCTTTCTTT. Its protein is CASTGTGVTEAFF. This chain links TRBV5-1 with TRBJ1-1, with 7 bases matching TRBD1. Germline CDR1 SGHRS, CDR2 YFSETQ. The CDR3 has 13 amino acids. The J segment lost 5 bases and the V segment lost 6 bases, leaving 7 bases of the junction unmatched.